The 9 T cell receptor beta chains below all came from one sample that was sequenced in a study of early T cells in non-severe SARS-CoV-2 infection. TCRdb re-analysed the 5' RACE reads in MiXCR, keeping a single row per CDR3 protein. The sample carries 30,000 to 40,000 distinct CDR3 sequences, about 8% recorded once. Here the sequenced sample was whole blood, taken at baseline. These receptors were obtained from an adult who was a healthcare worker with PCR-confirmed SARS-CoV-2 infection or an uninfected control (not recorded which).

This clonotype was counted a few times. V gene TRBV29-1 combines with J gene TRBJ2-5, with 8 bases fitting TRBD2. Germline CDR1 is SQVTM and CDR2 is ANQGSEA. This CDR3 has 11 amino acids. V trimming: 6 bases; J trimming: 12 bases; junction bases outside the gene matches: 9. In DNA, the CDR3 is TGCAGCGTGAGGGATACTAGCGGAGAGTACTTC. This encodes CSVRDTSGEYF.

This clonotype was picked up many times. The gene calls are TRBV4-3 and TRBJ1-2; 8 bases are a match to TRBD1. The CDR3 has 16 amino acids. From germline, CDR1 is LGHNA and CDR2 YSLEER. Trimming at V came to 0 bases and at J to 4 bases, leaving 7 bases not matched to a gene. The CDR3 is CASSQESGTGGYGYTF. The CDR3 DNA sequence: TGCGCCAGCAGCCAAGAATCCGGGACAGGTGGCTATGGCTACACCTTC.

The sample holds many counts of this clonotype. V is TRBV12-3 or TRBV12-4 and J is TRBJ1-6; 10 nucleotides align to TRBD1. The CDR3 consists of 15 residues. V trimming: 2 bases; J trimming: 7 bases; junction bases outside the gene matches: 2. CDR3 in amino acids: CASSLRTGGNSPLHF. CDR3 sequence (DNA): TGTGCCAGCAGTTTAAGGACAGGGGGAAATTCACCCCTCCACTTT.

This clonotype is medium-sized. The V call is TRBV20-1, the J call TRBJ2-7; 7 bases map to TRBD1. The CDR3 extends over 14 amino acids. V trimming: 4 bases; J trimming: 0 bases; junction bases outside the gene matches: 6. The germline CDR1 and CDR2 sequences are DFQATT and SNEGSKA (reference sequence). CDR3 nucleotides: TGCAGTGCTATTAGGGACAGCAACTCCTACGAGCAGTACTTC. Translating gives CSAIRDSNSYEQYF.

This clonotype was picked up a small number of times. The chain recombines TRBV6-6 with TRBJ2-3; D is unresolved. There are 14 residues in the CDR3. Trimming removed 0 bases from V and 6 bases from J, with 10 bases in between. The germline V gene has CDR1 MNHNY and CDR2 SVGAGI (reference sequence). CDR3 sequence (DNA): TGTGCCAGCAGTTACTCTACGGGCGCGGATACGCAGTATTTT. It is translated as CASSYSTGADTQYF.

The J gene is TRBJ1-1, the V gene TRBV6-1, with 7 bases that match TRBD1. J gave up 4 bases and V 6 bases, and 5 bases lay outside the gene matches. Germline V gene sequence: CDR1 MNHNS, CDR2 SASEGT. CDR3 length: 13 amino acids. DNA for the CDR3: TGTGCCAGCAGATCGGACAGGAGCACTGAAGCTTTCTTT. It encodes CASRSDRSTEAFF.

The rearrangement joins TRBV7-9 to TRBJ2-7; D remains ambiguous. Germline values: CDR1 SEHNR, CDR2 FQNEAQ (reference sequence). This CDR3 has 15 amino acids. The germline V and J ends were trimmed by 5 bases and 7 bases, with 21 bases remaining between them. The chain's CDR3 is CASSSLRQTPEEQYF. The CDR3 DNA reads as TGTGCCAGCAGCAGCCTCAGGCAGACCCCTGAGGAGCAGTACTTC.

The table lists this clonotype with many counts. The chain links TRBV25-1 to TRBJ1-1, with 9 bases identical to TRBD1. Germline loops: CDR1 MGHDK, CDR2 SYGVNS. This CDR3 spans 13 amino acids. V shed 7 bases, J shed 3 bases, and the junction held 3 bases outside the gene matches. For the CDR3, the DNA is TGTGCCAGCATGGGACAGGGTGACACTGAAGCTTTCTTT. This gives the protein CASMGQGDTEAFF.

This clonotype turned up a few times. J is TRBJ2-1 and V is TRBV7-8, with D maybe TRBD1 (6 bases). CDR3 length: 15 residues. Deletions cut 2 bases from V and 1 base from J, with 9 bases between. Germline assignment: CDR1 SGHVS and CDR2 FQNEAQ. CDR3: CASSLSRGSYNEQFF. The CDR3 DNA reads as TGTGCCAGCAGCTTATCCAGGGGATCCTACAATGAGCAGTTCTTC.